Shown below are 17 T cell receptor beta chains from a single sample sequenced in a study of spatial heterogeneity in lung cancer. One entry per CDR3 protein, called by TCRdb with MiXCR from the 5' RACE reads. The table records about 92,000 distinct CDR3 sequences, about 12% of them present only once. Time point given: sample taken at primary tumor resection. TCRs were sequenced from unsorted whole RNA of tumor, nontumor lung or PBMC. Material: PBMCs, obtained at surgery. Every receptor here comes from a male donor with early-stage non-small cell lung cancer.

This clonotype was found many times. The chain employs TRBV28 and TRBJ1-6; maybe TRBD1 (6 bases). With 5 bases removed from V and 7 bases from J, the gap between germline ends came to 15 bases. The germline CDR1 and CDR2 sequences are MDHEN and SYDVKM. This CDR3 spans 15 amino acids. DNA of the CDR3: TGTGCCAGCAGTCCCCCTGCAGGGGCAAATTCACCCCTCCACTTT. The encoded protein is CASSPPAGANSPLHF.

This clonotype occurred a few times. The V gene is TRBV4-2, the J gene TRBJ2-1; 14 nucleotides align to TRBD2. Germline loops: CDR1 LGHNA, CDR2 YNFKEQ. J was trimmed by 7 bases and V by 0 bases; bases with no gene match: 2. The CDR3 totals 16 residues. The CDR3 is CASSQDRTSGRNEQFF. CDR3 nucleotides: TGTGCCAGCAGCCAAGATAGGACTAGCGGGAGGAATGAGCAGTTCTTC.

The CDR3 sequence is CASSLRGGIAKNIQYF. In DNA, the CDR3 is TGTGCCAGCAGCTTACGCGGGGGGATAGCCAAAAACATTCAGTACTTC. The genes are TRBV7-2 and TRBJ2-4; TRBD2 agrees at 8 bases. Trimming cost V 2 bases and J 0 bases; bases outside gene matches: 3. CDR3 length: 16 amino acids. CDR1 is SGHTA and CDR2 is FQGNSA in the germline V gene.

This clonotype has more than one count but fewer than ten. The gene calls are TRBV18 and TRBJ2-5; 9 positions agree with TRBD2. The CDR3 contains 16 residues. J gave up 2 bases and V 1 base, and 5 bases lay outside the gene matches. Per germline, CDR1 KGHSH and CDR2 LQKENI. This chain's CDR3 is CASSPLPSGAQETQYF. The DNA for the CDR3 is TGTGCCAGCTCACCACTGCCTAGCGGGGCTCAAGAGACCCAGTACTTC.

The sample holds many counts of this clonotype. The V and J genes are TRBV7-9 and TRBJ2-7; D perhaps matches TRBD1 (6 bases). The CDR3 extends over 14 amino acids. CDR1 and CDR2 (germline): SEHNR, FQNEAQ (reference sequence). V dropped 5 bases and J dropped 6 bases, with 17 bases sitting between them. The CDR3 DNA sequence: TGTGCCAGCAGCCGGGCGACAGGACTGGGCGAGCAGTACTTC. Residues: CASSRATGLGEQYF.

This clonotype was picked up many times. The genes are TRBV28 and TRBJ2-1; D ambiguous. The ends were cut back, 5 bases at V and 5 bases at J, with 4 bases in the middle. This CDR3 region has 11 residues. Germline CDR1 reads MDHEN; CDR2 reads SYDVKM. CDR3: CASSRHNEQFF. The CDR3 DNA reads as TGTGCCAGCAGTCGCCACAATGAGCAGTTCTTC.

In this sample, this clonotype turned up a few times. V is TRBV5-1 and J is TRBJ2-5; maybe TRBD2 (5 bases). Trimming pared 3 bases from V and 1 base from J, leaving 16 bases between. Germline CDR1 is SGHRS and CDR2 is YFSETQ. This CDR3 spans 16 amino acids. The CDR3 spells CASSSTGTRLQETQYF. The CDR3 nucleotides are TGCGCCAGCAGCTCAACGGGTACTAGACTCCAAGAGACCCAGTACTTC.

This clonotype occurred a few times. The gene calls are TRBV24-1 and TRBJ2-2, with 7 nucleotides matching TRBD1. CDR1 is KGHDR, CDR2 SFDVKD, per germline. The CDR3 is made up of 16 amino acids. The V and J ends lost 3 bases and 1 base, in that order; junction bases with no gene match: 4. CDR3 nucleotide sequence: TGTGCCACCAGTGATAACAGGGGCTGGAACACCGGGGAGCTGTTTTTT. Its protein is CATSDNRGWNTGELFF.

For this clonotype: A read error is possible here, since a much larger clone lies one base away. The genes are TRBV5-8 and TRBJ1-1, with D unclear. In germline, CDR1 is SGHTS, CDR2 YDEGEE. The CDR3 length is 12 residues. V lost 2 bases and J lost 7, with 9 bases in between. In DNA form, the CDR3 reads TGTGCCAGCAGCTTCCGGAAAATTGAAGCTTTCTTT. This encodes CASSFRKIEAFF.

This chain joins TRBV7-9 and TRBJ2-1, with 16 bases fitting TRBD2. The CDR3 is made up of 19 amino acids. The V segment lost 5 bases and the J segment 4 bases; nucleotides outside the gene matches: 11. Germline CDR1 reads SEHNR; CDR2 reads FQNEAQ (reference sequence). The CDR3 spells CASSPGTSGGAGSYNEQFF. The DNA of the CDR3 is TGTGCCAGCAGCCCAGGGACTAGCGGGGGGGCCGGATCATACAATGAGCAGTTCTTC.

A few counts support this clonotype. CDR3 sequence (DNA): TGTGCCAGCAGCCAGGACCCTAGCGGGGAGCTGTTTTTT. This sequence encodes CASSQDPSGELFF. J is TRBJ2-2 and V is TRBV7-3, with D unclear. This CDR3 is built from 13 residues. Germline CDR1 reads SGHTA; CDR2 reads FQGTGA. The ends were cut back, 5 bases at V and 7 bases at J, with 11 bases in the middle.

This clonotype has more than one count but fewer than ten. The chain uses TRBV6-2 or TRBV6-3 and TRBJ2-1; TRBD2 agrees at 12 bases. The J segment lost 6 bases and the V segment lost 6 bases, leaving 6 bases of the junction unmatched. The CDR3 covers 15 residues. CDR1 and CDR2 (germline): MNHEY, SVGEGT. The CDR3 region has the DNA TGTGCCAGCAGCCGGACTAGCGGGAACTTCAATGAGCAGTTCTTC. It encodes CASSRTSGNFNEQFF.

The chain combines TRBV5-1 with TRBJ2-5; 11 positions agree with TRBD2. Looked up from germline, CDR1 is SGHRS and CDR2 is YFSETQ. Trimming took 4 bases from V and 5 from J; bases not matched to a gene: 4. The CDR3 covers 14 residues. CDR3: CASSTRTSGETQYF. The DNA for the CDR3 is TGCGCCAGCAGCACAAGGACTAGCGGGGAGACCCAGTACTTC.

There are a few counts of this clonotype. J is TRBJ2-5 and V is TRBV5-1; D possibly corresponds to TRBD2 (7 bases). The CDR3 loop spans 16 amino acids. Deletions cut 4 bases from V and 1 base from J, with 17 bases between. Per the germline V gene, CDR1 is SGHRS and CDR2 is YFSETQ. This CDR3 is CASSPTGRGPQETQYF. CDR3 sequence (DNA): TGCGCCAGCAGCCCCACGGGGCGGGGGCCCCAAGAGACCCAGTACTTC.

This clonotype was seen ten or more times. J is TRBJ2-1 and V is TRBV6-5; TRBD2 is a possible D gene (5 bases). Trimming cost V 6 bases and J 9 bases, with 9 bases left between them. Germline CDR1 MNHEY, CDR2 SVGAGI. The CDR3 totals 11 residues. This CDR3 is CASRSSFEQFF. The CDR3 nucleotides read TGTGCCAGCAGGTCTAGCTTTGAGCAGTTCTTC.

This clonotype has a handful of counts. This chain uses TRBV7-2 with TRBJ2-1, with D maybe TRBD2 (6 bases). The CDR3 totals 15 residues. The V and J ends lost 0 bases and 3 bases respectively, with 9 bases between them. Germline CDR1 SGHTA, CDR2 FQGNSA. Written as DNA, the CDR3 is TGTGCCAGCAGCTTAGCGGGAGGATACTACAATGAGCAGTTCTTC. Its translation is CASSLAGGYYNEQFF.

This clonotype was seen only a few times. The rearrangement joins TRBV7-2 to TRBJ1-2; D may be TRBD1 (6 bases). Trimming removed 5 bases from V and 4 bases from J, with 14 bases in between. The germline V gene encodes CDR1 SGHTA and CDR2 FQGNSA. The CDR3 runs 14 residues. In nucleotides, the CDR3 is TGTGCCAGCAGCCTTAGACAGGAGCCCTATGGCTACACCTTC. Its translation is CASSLRQEPYGYTF.